The rows below give T cell receptor beta chains drawn from one sample of a study of shared clonotypes between healthy human individuals. Produced via immunoSEQ multiplex PCR; TCRdb's table is partial and in-frame only. The sample lists 2 million to 2.5 million clones; approximately 96% were seen once. What was sequenced was naive CD4+ T cells sorted from blood. The source of these receptors is a man between 18 and 29 years old in good health. Each CDR3 is given with its conserved first and last residue.

>14|TRBV6-5|TRBJ1-1
CASSYGGLNTEAFF
>18|TRBV4-2|TRBJ2-6
CASSLSSRLQSRANVLTF
>13|TRBV30|TRBJ2-5
CAWGGGFQETQYF
>15|TRBV6-5|TRBJ2-7
CTSSPGTAISYEQYF
>15|TRBV30|TRBJ2-6
CAWDLGGTGANVLTF
>15|TRBV5-1|TRBJ1-4
CASSFTGGSNEKLFF
>14|TRBV5-1|TRBJ2-5
CASRYAGREETQYF
>16|TRBV7-8|TRBJ1-5
CASSLGGALSNQPQHF
>14|TRBV30|TRBJ1-2
CAWSVEGRTKGYTF
>14|TRBV6-1|TRBJ2-7
CASGKGYGVYEQYF
>17|TRBV11-2|TRBJ2-6
CASSLTGGASGANVLTF
>13|TRBV30|TRBJ2-7
CAWRVIGGYEQYF
>14|TRBV7-2|TRBJ2-1
CASSRGLATDEQFF
>13|TRBV4-1|TRBJ2-1
CASSQGIKNEQFF
>14|TRBV7-9|TRBJ2-7
CASSLGGTGDEQYF
>14|TRBV5-1|TRBJ1-3
CASSSQASGNTIYF
>13|TRBV10-1|TRBJ1-5
CASSEATGQPQHF
>13|TRBV6-1|TRBJ1-2
CASRGAGNYGYTF
>13|TRBV5-4|TRBJ2-3
CASSIRGGGTQYF
>11|TRBV29-1|TRBJ2-7
CSVGGTYEQYF
>14|TRBV10-2|TRBJ1-1
CASREDRGVTEAFF
>15|TRBV5-1|TRBJ2-1
CASTLAFQGPNEQFF
>13|TRBV5-6|TRBJ2-3
CASSSGSTDTQYF
>16|TRBV21-1|TRBJ2-7
CASSNPGQGGSYEQYF
>14|TRBV27|TRBJ2-7
CASSSYDRVHEQYF
>14|TRBV7-2|TRBJ2-7
CASSLGQAFGEQYF
>17|TRBV4-1|TRBJ1-6
CASSQGIGSSYNSPLHF
>15|TRBV29-1|TRBJ2-3
CSVETGYGETDTQYF
>15|TRBV5-1|TRBJ2-5
CASSLSTGSQETQYF
>13|TRBV12-5|TRBJ1-4
CASAPSRNEKLFF
>14|TRBV7-9|TRBJ2-2
CASRIQGNTGELFF
>10|TRBV30|TRBJ2-7
CAWSVGEQYF
>13|TRBV7-7|TRBJ1-4
CASSPSPLEKLFF
>17|TRBV10-3|TRBJ2-1
CAISESISVRLYNEQFF
>12|TRBV6-6|TRBJ2-5
CASRQGQETQYF
>15|TRBV6-5|TRBJ1-4
CASRITGDLNEKLFF
>15|TRBV7-9|TRBJ1-2
CASSPIRLEAYGYTF
>14|TRBV5-1|TRBJ1-2
CASSDTGTTLGYTF
>13|TRBV7-8|TRBJ2-4
CASSADYKNIQYF
>15|TRBV19|TRBJ1-4
CASRITGTRYEKLFF
>13|TRBV7-3|TRBJ2-7
CASSRGGVGEQYF
>14|TRBV7-2|TRBJ2-3
CASSSGLVTDTQYF
>19|TRBV4-1|TRBJ1-4
CASSQDGGQSTGKNEKLFF
>14|TRBV7-9|TRBJ2-7
CASRFSGGSYEQYF
>11|TRBV6-1|TRBJ2-1
CASSVNNEQFF
>13|TRBV11-2|TRBJ1-5
CASSSLSNQPQHF